This record looks at one T cell receptor beta chain sequence and its context. TCRdb keeps only in-frame clones here, not all; method: immunoSEQ multiplex PCR. This sample carries tens of thousands of clones, roughly nine tenths of them seen once, and the ten largest clones take more than 9%. The record originates from a study of OX40 agonist ivuxolimab in advanced cancers. Trimming took 0 bases from V and 6 from J, leaving 13 bases between them. The germline V gene has CDR1 SGDLS and CDR2 YYNGEE. This CDR3 is 14 amino acids long. The sequence was collected from an adult with an advanced solid tumor such as melanoma, head and neck, liver or kidney cancer. This specimen was CD4+ or CD8+ T cells sorted from blood, taken in a trial of the OX40 agonist ivuxolimab. The genes are TRBV9 and TRBJ2-7; D gene ambiguous. In nucleotides, the CDR3 is TGTGCCAGCAGCGTAGAGGCCGTGGCGAGCGAGCAGTACTTC. It is translated as CASSVEAVASEQYF.